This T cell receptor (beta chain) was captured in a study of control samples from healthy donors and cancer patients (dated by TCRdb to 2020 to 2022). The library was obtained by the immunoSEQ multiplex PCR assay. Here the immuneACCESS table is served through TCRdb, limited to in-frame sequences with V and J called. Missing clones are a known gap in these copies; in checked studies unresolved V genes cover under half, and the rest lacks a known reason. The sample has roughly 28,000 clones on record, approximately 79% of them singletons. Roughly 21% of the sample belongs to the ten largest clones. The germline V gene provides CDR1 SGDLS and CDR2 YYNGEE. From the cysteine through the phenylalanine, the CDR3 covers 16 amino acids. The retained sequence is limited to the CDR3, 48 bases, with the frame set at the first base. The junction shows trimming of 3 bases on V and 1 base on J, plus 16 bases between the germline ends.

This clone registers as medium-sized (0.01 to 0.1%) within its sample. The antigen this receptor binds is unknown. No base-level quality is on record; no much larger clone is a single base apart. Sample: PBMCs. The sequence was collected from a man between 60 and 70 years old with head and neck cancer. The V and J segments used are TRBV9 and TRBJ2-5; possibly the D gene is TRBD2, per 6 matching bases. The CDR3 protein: CASSADGGGFQETQYF. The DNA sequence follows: TGTGCCAGCAGCGCAGACGGCGGAGGGTTCCAAGAGACCCAGTACTTC.